The sequence of this T cell receptor beta chain was determined in a study of control samples from healthy donors and cancer patients. The count of this clone is one. The table came from immunoSEQ multiplex PCR; TCRdb's copy has only in-frame clones and leaves some out. The table lists 150,000 or so clones, approximately 93% of them singletons. This TCR was sampled from a man younger than 35 in good health. Specimen: blood.

The CDR3 loop is CASSQGHRDDYGYTF. CDR3 bases: TGCGCCAGCAGCCAAGGGCACAGGGACGACTATGGCTACACCTTC. V gene TRBV4-3 combines with J gene TRBJ1-2; D possibly corresponds to TRBD1 (6 bases). The V end was cut by 1 base, the J end by 3 bases, with 12 bases between. CDR1 is LGHNA, CDR2 YSLEER, per germline. The CDR3 runs 15 residues.